The 3 T cell receptor beta chains below all came from one sample that was sequenced in a study of identical twins. TCRdb re-called the 5' RACE reads through MiXCR, storing one row per CDR3 protein. This table holds about 520,000 distinct CDR3 sequences, 22% found once. The sample also formed part of further work on T cells expressing NK-cell markers.

The sequenced sample was CD4+ T cells sorted from blood. These receptors all stem from a woman aged 18-29 years in good health.

This clonotype was found a few times. A junction boundary mismatches the germline segment, possibly from a read error. The chain recombines TRBV20-1 with TRBJ2-3, with 10 bases lining up with TRBD2. CDR1 is DFQATT, CDR2 SNEGSKA, per germline (reference sequence). The CDR3 consists of 15 residues. CDR3 region: CCASASGSSADTQYF. CDR3 bases: TGCTGTGCTAGCGCTAGCGGGAGTTCGGCAGATACGCAGTATTTT.

This clonotype was counted a few times. The chain combines TRBV20-1 with TRBJ2-1; D gene unclear. V dropped 3 bases and J dropped 5 bases, with 8 bases sitting between them. The CDR3 consists of 12 residues. Looked up from germline, CDR1 is DFQATT and CDR2 is SNEGSKA (reference sequence). The CDR3 nucleotides read TGCAGTGCTAGTTCCGGGCACAATGAGCAGTTCTTC. Protein sequence: CSASSGHNEQFF.

This clonotype was counted a few times. This chain joins TRBV3-1 and TRBJ2-2; D gene uncertain. Deletions cut 0 bases from V and 4 bases from J, with 6 bases between. Germline V gene sequence: CDR1 LGHDT, CDR2 YNNKEL (reference sequence). This CDR3 contains 14 residues. CDR3 region: CASSQDGGTGELFF. The CDR3 nucleotides are TGTGCCAGCAGCCAAGATGGTGGCACCGGGGAGCTGTTTTTT.